The clone carrying this T cell receptor beta chain was counted only a few times. Its antigen is still unknown. Next came a second PCR, run for about 7 to 12 cycles, which used a sample-barcoded 5' primer along with a J-beta primer mix. A 12-random-nucleotide template-switch adaptor tagged each cDNA molecule. Paired-end reads containing CDR3 totaled no fewer than 2.5 million for each sample. Each CDR3 protein gets one entry after TCRdb re-called the 5' RACE reads with MiXCR. The sample lists roughly 500,000 distinct CDR3 sequences; roughly 28% were seen once. The data derive from a study of blood T cells in healthy people across ages. The overall study: Template switching caught about one barcoded beta molecule for each two T cells.

Trimming cost V 0 bases and J 1 base, with 15 bases left between them. This CDR3 is built from 17 residues. Germline values: CDR1 MNHEY, CDR2 SVGEGT. Whole-study findings and limits: Long-lived donors carried more naive CD4+ cells and greater diversity than aged donors.

The receptor comes from a woman in her 70s in good health. The sequenced material came from blood. The chain carries TRBV6-2 or TRBV6-3 and TRBJ2-5; D not certain. CDR3 loop: CASSYSFGGRSQETQYF. The CDR3, as DNA: TGTGCCAGCAGTTACTCCTTTGGCGGCAGGAGCCAAGAGACCCAGTACTTC.